A selection of T cell receptor beta chains follows, all from one sample in a study of shared clonotypes between healthy human individuals. TCRdb's table, derived via immunoSEQ multiplex PCR, lists solely in-frame clones and lacks some. The table has 1.5 million to 2.5 million clones, approximately 94% seen once. The material sequenced was naive CD8+ T cells sorted from blood. All receptors come from a young man in good health. CDR3s include the opening cysteine and the closing phenylalanine or tryptophan. The D gene is left open where the match is weak. Clone size is given for some rows only: seen once, a few or many times, or a class if the clone is expanded.

TRBJ2-1 TRBD1 TRBV19 . TGTGCCAGTAGTATAGATGGGACAGGGGGCTATAGTGAGCAGTTCTTC CASSIDGTGGYSEQFF
TRBJ2-7 . TRBV5-6 . TGTGCCAGCAGCTCGGGGGCCACCTACGAGCAGTACTTC CASSSGATYEQYF
TRBJ2-1 . TRBV6-1 . TGTGCCAGCAGTGTCCTCTACAATGAGCAGTTCTTC CASSVLYNEQFF
TRBJ2-7 . TRBV19 few TGTGCCAGTAGTGCCCAGGGTATTGCCTACGAGCAGTACTTC CASSAQGIAYEQYF
TRBJ2-1 . TRBV5-1 . TGCGCCAGCAGCTTGGAGCAGGGAACTTACAATGAGCAGTTCTTC CASSLEQGTYNEQFF
TRBJ2-7 . TRBV5-1 . TGCGCCAGCAGCTGGGCTAGGGGGAGCTCCTACGAGCAGTACTTC CASSWARGSSYEQYF
TRBJ2-1 TRBD2 TRBV6-8 . TGTGCCAGCAGTTGGACTAGCGGGGGGGCCACGGATGAGCAGTTCTTC CASSWTSGGATDEQFF
TRBJ2-7 . TRBV14 . TGTGCCAGCAGCCAAGTCGCAGGGGCCGCCTACGAGCAGTACTTC CASSQVAGAAYEQYF
TRBJ2-2 TRBD2 TRBV13 . TGTGCCAGCAGCTCCCCTAGCGGACACACCGGGGAGCTGTTTTTT CASSSPSGHTGELFF
TRBJ2-5 . TRBV5-5 . TGTGCCAGCAGCTTGGGGGATCAAGAGACCCAGTACTTC CASSLGDQETQYF
TRBJ2-1 TRBD2 TRBV5-1 . TGCGCCAGCAGCTTGGGACTAGCGGACTCCTACAATGAGCAGTTCTTC CASSLGLADSYNEQFF
TRBJ2-2 . TRBV7-6 . TGTGCCAGCAGCTTACTTGTGGTGCAGCCGGGCACCGGGGAGCTGTTTTTT CASSLLVVQPGTGELFF
TRBJ2-3 . TRBV9 . TGTGCCAGCAGACCACCGGTTACAGATACGCAGTATTTT CASRPPVTDTQYF
TRBJ2-6 . TRBV10-3 . TGTGCCAGTACCGCTGGGACGGCTGGGGCCAACGTCCTGACTTTC CASTAGTAGANVLTF
TRBJ2-7 . TRBV27 . TGTGCCAGCAGTTTATACCCGGTCTCCTACGAGCAGTACTTC CASSLYPVSYEQYF
TRBJ2-5 TRBD2 TRBV28 . TGTGCCAGCAGTTTATACCCCTCCTGGGATGGCGGGGGGACGCAAGAGACCCAGTACTTC CASSLYPSWDGGGTQETQYF
TRBJ1-3 . TRBV13 . TGTGCCAGCAGCGACGGAGGGATTACCTTCTCTGGAAACACCATATATTTT CASSDGGITFSGNTIYF
TRBJ2-1 . TRBV9 . TGTGCCAGCAGCGAAAGCTCCTACAATGAGCAGTTCTTC CASSESSYNEQFF
TRBJ2-7 . TRBV19 . TGTGCCAGTAGCCACCCCGGAGGGGACTACGAGCAGTACTTC CASSHPGGDYEQYF
TRBJ2-2 . TRBV21-1 . TGTGCCAGCAGCAAAGTGGGCAGGTGGGAAACCGGGGAGCTGTTTTTT CASSKVGRWETGELFF